This T cell receptor beta chain emerged from a study of blood T cell repertoires in COVID-19. Study at large: Acute and convalescent COVID-19 specimens originated in the United States, Italy and Spain. T cells, B-cell-depleted T cells, or PBMCs provided the cDNA or gDNA that served as material.

Only in-frame clones appear in the TCRdb table, and some are missing; sequencing was by immunoSEQ multiplex PCR. The sample lists some 250,000 clones, around nine tenths occurring once. Germline-derived CDR1 and CDR2 are MNHEY and SMNVEV (reference sequence). V was clipped by 4 bases and J by 4 bases, with 14 bases between them. This CDR3 comprises 16 residues. Clinical history as reported by participants underpinned cohort assignment. The source material was PBMCs or T cells enriched from blood (not recorded which). The genes are TRBV27 and TRBJ1-6; tentative D call: TRBD1 (6 bases). The receptor's source is a woman in her 30s with acute COVID-19. This chain's CDR3 is CASSSKGGIYNSPLHF. The CDR3 DNA is TGTGCCAGCAGTTCTAAGGGGGGGATTTATAATTCACCCCTCCACTTT.